These 19 T cell receptor beta chains were all obtained from the same sample, sequenced in a study of blood T cell repertoires in COVID-19. The protocol was immunoSEQ multiplex PCR, while the TCRdb copy is restricted to in-frame clones and leaves out a portion. Of 300,000 or so clones detected, about 88% appear once; the ten largest clones hold over 0.8%. The source material was PBMCs or T cells enriched from blood (not recorded which). The receptors derive from a woman aged 25 to 45 who had recovered from COVID-19.

This clone was seen a handful of times. The V and J genes are TRBV11-2 and TRBJ1-4, with no clear D. CDR3 length: 15 amino acids. CDR1 SGHAT and CDR2 FQNNGV come from the germline V gene. The V end was cut by 7 bases, the J end by 5 bases, with 17 bases between. The CDR3 nucleotides read TGTGCCAGCACCGTACCCAGCCGGGGAAATGAAAAACTGTTTTTT. Its protein product is CASTVPSRGNEKLFF.

The chain carries TRBV5-8 and TRBJ1-6; 10 bases match TRBD1. The CDR3 has 14 amino acids. Germline V CDR1 and CDR2: SGHTS, YDEGEE. The V and J ends lost 2 bases and 8 bases, in that order; junction bases with no gene match: 1. In DNA, the CDR3 is TGTGCCAGCAGCTTCGGACAGGGGGATTCACCCCTCCACTTT. This codes for CASSFGQGDSPLHF.

This chain connects TRBV28 to TRBJ1-2, with D unclear. The CDR3 contains 15 residues. In germline, CDR1 is MDHEN, CDR2 SYDVKM. V was pared by 5 bases and J by 7 bases, with 20 bases between. CDR3 in DNA: TGTGCCAGCAGTACCTTGGTTGGGCGGGTTGGTGGCTACACCTTC. Protein: CASSTLVGRVGGYTF.

The chain has TRBV20-1 and TRBJ2-7, with D possibly TRBD2 on 5 matching bases. This CDR3 spans 11 amino acids. Germline assignment: CDR1 DFQATT and CDR2 SNEGSKA (reference sequence). Between the trimmed V and J ends, which lost 6 bases and 6 bases, there was a span of 12 bases. The CDR3 is CSAGLKVEQYF. In DNA, the CDR3 is TGCAGTGCCGGACTTAAGGTCGAGCAGTACTTC.

The chain recombines TRBV19 with TRBJ2-7, with D unresolved. The V end lost 3 bases, the J end lost 0 bases, and 12 bases lay between the germline ends. CDR3 size: 15 residues. Germline V gives CDR1 LNHDA, CDR2 SQIVND (reference sequence). DNA of the CDR3: TGTGCCAGTAGTATGTCGGTTTCCGCCTCCTACGAGCAGTACTTC. Residues: CASSMSVSASYEQYF.

The chain recombines TRBV4-1 with TRBJ2-3, with a possible D match to TRBD2 (7 bases). The CDR3 contains 17 residues. The V end lost 0 bases, the J end lost 6 bases, and 19 bases lay between the germline ends. Germline lookup yields CDR1 MGHRA and CDR2 YSYEKL. This chain's CDR3 is CASSQDLRGGPGDTQYF. The CDR3 DNA reads TGCGCCAGCAGCCAAGATTTGAGGGGGGGGCCGGGGGATACGCAGTATTTT.

The chain is built from TRBV5-1 and TRBJ1-2; the match to TRBD1 covers 8 bases. The CDR3 sequence is 15 residues long. With 4 bases clipped from V and 3 bases from J, the junction kept 8 bases outside the gene matches. The germline V gene has CDR1 SGHRS and CDR2 YFSETQ. CDR3 in DNA: TGCGCCAGCAGCCTCGGACAGGGTAGGGACTATGGCTACACCTTC. Translation gives CASSLGQGRDYGYTF. Full variable domain (missing parts from reference TRBV5-1 and TRBJ1-2): KAGVTQTPRYLIKTRGQQVTLSCSPISGHRSVSWYQQTPGQGLQFLFEYFSETQRNKGNFPGRFSGRQFSNSRSEMNVSTLELGDSALYLCASSLGQGRDYGYTFGSGTRLTVV.

This sequence joins TRBV19 and TRBJ1-1; 12 nucleotides agree with TRBD1. J was trimmed by 7 bases and V by 4 bases; bases with no gene match: 10. CDR3 size: 16 residues. Germline CDR1 and CDR2: LNHDA and SQIVND (reference sequence). The chain's CDR3 is CASSSYEGQGAREAFF. CDR3 DNA: TGTGCCAGTAGTAGTTACGAGGGACAGGGGGCACGTGAAGCTTTCTTT.

The chain recombines TRBV23-1 with TRBJ1-1; 10 positions match TRBD1. TRBV23-1 is identified as an open reading frame with a role that is uncertain. V shed 3 bases, J shed 0 bases, and the junction held 13 bases outside the gene matches. This CDR3 has 19 residues. CDR3 coding DNA: TGCGCCAGCAGTCACAACGATCAGGGGACAGGGGAGGTGAACACTGAAGCTTTCTTT. This encodes CASSHNDQGTGEVNTEAFF.

Points on this clone: In the same sample, other DNA sequences code for this CDR3. The genes are TRBV9 and TRBJ1-1, with TRBD1 as a possible D gene (5 bases). The CDR3 runs to 16 residues. Between the trimmed V and J ends, which lost 0 bases and 1 base, there was a span of 13 bases. Germline loops: CDR1 SGDLS, CDR2 YYNGEE. Written as DNA, the CDR3 is TGTGCCAGCAGCGTAGATTGGCGGGGGACGAACACTGAAGCTTTCTTT. It translates to CASSVDWRGTNTEAFF.

The chain recombines TRBV12-5 with TRBJ1-5; TRBD1 might be the D (6 bases). The CDR3 is made up of 17 amino acids. Germline CDR1 and CDR2: LGHNT and FRNRAP. V lost 0 bases and J 6 bases, leaving 18 bases between the germline ends. As DNA, the CDR3 is TGTGCTAGTGGTTTGGTCCTCCAACAGGGATCAGGTCAGCCCCAGCATTTT. This gives the protein CASGLVLQQGSGQPQHF.

The chain uses TRBV5-1 and TRBJ2-7; maybe TRBD1 (6 bases). The CDR3 extends over 14 amino acids. Per the germline V gene, CDR1 is SGHRS and CDR2 is YFSETQ. The V and J ends lost 0 bases and 5 bases respectively, with 12 bases between them. CDR3 sequence (DNA): TGCGCCAGCAGCTTGGTAATGGCAGGGGACGAGCAGTACTTC. This translates into CASSLVMAGDEQYF.

The chain joins TRBV28 to TRBJ2-5; D is uncertain. Germline V gene data show CDR1 as MDHEN and CDR2 as SYDVKM. Between the trimmed V and J ends, which lost 5 bases and 9 bases, there was a span of 13 bases. The length of the CDR3 is 12 residues. The DNA for the CDR3 is TGTGCCAGCAGTCCTATTCTGCCGGCCCAGTACTTC. Translating it yields CASSPILPAQYF.

V usage is TRBV24-1 and J usage is TRBJ2-3, with a tentative D call TRBD2 (6 bases). The V and J ends lost 0 bases and 2 bases respectively, with 14 bases between them. The length of the CDR3 is 17 residues. Germline V gene lookup returns CDR1 KGHDR and CDR2 SFDVKD. This CDR3 reads CATSDLYGGISTDTQYF. DNA for the CDR3: TGTGCCACCAGTGATTTGTACGGGGGTATATCCACAGATACGCAGTATTTT.

The J gene is TRBJ1-2, the V gene TRBV2; no firm D call. Germline V gene lookup returns CDR1 SNHLY and CDR2 FYNNEI. V lost 6 bases and J 5 bases, leaving 28 bases between the germline ends. The CDR3 totals 18 residues. The CDR3 is CASRTRLREGGLGYGYTF. The DNA for the CDR3 is TGTGCCAGCAGGACCCGACTAAGGGAGGGCGGCCTAGGGTATGGCTACACCTTC.

The chain is built from TRBV18 and TRBJ1-3; possible D gene TRBD1, 6 bases. This CDR3 has 16 amino acids. The ends were cut back, 3 bases at V and 0 bases at J, with 12 bases in the middle. CDR1 is KGHSH and CDR2 is LQKENI in the germline V gene. In DNA form, the CDR3 reads TGTGCCAGCTCACCGATACAGGGAGCCTCTGGAAACACCATATATTTT. Encoded protein: CASSPIQGASGNTIYF.

The chain couples TRBV7-2 to TRBJ2-7, with D maybe TRBD1 (6 bases). The CDR3 is made up of 15 amino acids. From germline, CDR1 is SGHTA and CDR2 FQGNSA. Trimming removed 5 bases at V and 1 base at J, with 15 bases between. CDR3 coding DNA: TGTGCCAGCAGCCCAACCCGGGACAAATCCTACGAGCAGTACTTC. Amino acids: CASSPTRDKSYEQYF.

The J gene is TRBJ1-1, the V gene TRBV7-8; D uncertain. The V gene's germline CDR1 is SGHVS and CDR2 FQNEAQ. CDR3 length: 14 residues. Trimming left V 0 bases short and J 0 bases short, with 5 bases between. CDR3 sequence (DNA): TGTGCCAGCAGCTTAGCACAGATGAACACTGAAGCTTTCTTT. It encodes CASSLAQMNTEAFF.

The chain uses TRBV29-1 and TRBJ1-5; D is unclear. The CDR3 extends over 13 amino acids. Trimming removed 6 bases from V and 3 bases from J, with 12 bases in between. Germline CDR1 is SQVTM and CDR2 is ANQGSEA. The DNA of the CDR3 is TGCAGCGTCACTGACACGAACAATCAGCCCCAGCATTTT. This codes for CSVTDTNNQPQHF.